These T cell receptor beta chains were read from a single sample in a study of blood T cell repertoires in COVID-19. TCRdb's table, derived via immunoSEQ multiplex PCR, lists solely in-frame clones and lacks some. This sample carries roughly 180,000 clones, more than 65% of them seen once, and the ten largest clones take 8% to 13%. Input material: PBMCs or T cells enriched from blood (not recorded which). Every receptor here comes from a man in his fifties who had recovered from COVID-19. Both conserved end residues are part of each CDR3. A D gene is named only where the DNA matches it firmly. Clone size, where shown, is once, few, many, or a class for clones that have expanded.

-	TRBD1	TRBV2	TRBJ1-2	CASSADRDYTF	TGTGCCAGCAGTGCCGACAGGGACTACACCTTC
-	-	TRBV5-6	TRBJ1-1	CASSLVVNMNTEAFF	TGTGCCAGCAGCTTGGTGGTGAACATGAACACTGAAGCTTTCTTT
-	-	TRBV7-2	TRBJ1-6	CASSLTSGSNSPLHF	TGTGCCAGCAGCTTAACGTCAGGCTCCAATTCACCCCTCCACTTT
-	TRBD1	TRBV7-9	TRBJ2-7	CASSHPRDSSYEQYF	TGTGCCAGCAGCCATCCCCGGGACAGCTCCTACGAGCAGTACTTC
-	TRBD2	TRBV11-2	TRBJ2-5	CASRGTSGSQKTQYF	TGTGCCAGCAGGGGGACTAGCGGGAGTCAAAAGACCCAGTACTTC
-	-	TRBV28	TRBJ2-4	CASSVNAGKVIQYF	TGTGCCAGCAGTGTGAATGCCGGGAAAGTCATTCAGTACTTC
few	-	TRBV14	TRBJ2-3	CASSQEPFGETQYF	TGTGCCAGCAGCCAAGAACCCTTCGGGGAGACGCAGTATTTT
-	-	TRBV2	TRBJ1-4	CASSGSGGKLFF	TGTGCCAGCAGTGGCTCCGGCGGAAAACTGTTTTTT
-	-	TRBV19	TRBJ1-2	CASSIPGPPNYGYTF	TGTGCCAGTAGTATACCAGGGCCACCTAACTATGGCTACACCTTC
few	-	TRBV9	TRBJ1-1	CASSVEQNTEAFF	TGTGCCAGCAGCGTAGAGCAGAACACTGAAGCTTTCTTT
-	TRBD1	TRBV19	TRBJ1-1	CASSMSRDRNTEAFF	TGTGCCAGTAGTATGTCTCGGGACAGGAACACTGAAGCTTTCTTT
-	TRBD1	TRBV5-1	TRBJ2-1	CASSPRGQGRNEQFF	TGCGCCAGCAGCCCAAGAGGACAGGGTAGGAATGAGCAGTTCTTC
-	-	TRBV5-1	TRBJ2-2	CASSRRRAEATGELFF	TGCGCCAGCAGCCGGCGGCGGGCAGAGGCCACCGGGGAGCTGTTTTTT
-	-	TRBV5-1	TRBJ1-6	CASSIRTESNSPLHF	TGCGCCAGCAGCATTAGGACAGAAAGTAATTCACCCCTCCACTTT
few	TRBD1	TRBV12-3/TRBV12-4	TRBJ1-1	CASRGQGPTEAFF	TGTGCCAGCAGGGGACAGGGTCCCACTGAAGCTTTCTTT
-	-	TRBV9	TRBJ2-5	CASSADSLVEETQYF	TGTGCCAGCAGCGCCGACAGTCTAGTGGAAGAGACCCAGTACTTC
-	-	TRBV6-5	TRBJ2-7	CASSYSGAANYEQYF	TGTGCCAGCAGTTACTCAGGTGCGGCGAACTACGAGCAGTACTTC
-	TRBD1	TRBV7-6	TRBJ1-5	CASSPRTGHQPQHF	TGTGCCAGCAGCCCTCGGACAGGGCATCAGCCCCAGCATTTT
-	TRBD1	TRBV4-1	TRBJ1-6	CASSHVMGQVNSPLHF	TGCGCCAGCAGCCATGTAATGGGACAGGTTAATTCACCCCTCCACTTT
-	TRBD1	TRBV28	TRBJ1-4	CASTRQGLLFF	TGTGCCAGCACCCGACAGGGACTACTGTTTTTT
-	TRBD2	TRBV5-1	TRBJ2-7	CASSSGLVYEQYF	TGCGCCAGCAGCTCAGGACTAGTCTACGAGCAGTACTTC
-	TRBD1	TRBV5-1	TRBJ1-1	CASSLRDRGIMNTEAFF	TGCGCCAGCAGCTTGAGGGACAGGGGAATTATGAACACTGAAGCTTTCTTT
-	-	TRBV7-2	TRBJ2-3	CASSLKADADTQYF	TGTGCCAGCAGCTTGAAAGCGGACGCAGATACGCAGTATTTT
-	-	TRBV4-2	TRBJ2-3	CASSQEFGNADTQYF	TGTGCCAGCAGCCAAGAATTCGGTAACGCAGATACGCAGTATTTT
-	TRBD1	TRBV28	TRBJ2-1	CASTRDRGYNEQFF	TGTGCCAGCACGCGCGACAGGGGCTACAATGAGCAGTTCTTC
-	TRBD1	TRBV30	TRBJ1-2	CAWNNLPQGAYGYTF	TGTGCCTGGAATAACCTCCCTCAGGGGGCCTATGGCTACACCTTC
-	TRBD2	TRBV7-2	TRBJ2-4	CASSPSGAAKNIQYF	TGTGCCAGCAGCCCCAGCGGGGCAGCCAAAAACATTCAGTACTTC
-	-	TRBV10-2	TRBJ1-5	CASSEAGGDNQPQHF	TGCGCCAGCAGCGAGGCGGGGGGGGACAATCAGCCCCAGCATTTT
-	-	TRBV10-2	TRBJ2-3	CASSDWGAGASTDTQYF	TGCGCCAGCAGTGATTGGGGCGCGGGGGCCTCCACAGATACGCAGTATTTT
-	TRBD1	TRBV5-1	TRBJ1-4	CASSWDRGPELIREKLFF	TGCGCCAGCAGCTGGGACAGGGGGCCCGAGTTGATTCGGGAAAAACTGTTTTTT
-	TRBD1	TRBV2	TRBJ1-5	CASSVRDRGLRGNQPQHF	TGTGCCAGCAGTGTCCGGGACAGGGGGCTTAGAGGCAATCAGCCCCAGCATTTT
-	-	TRBV15	TRBJ2-7	CATSRGPGISYEQYF	TGTGCCACCAGCAGAGGCCCGGGGATCTCCTACGAGCAGTACTTC
-	-	TRBV12-3/TRBV12-4	TRBJ1-2	CASSTRVDYGYTF	TGTGCCAGCAGTACTAGGGTTGACTATGGCTACACCTTC
-	-	TRBV5-8	TRBJ1-5	CASSLPLGSVGYVQPQHF	TGTGCCAGCAGCTTGCCCCTAGGCAGCGTTGGCTATGTCCAGCCCCAGCATTTT
-	TRBD1	TRBV6-2/TRBV6-3	TRBJ1-1	CASSYSAGQKNTEAFF	TGTGCCAGCAGTTACTCGGCGGGACAGAAGAACACTGAAGCTTTCTTT
once	TRBD2	TRBV9	TRBJ2-3	CASSVRLAGGLDTQYF	TGTGCCAGCAGCGTCAGACTAGCGGGGGGGCTGGATACGCAGTATTTT
-	-	TRBV6-1	TRBJ2-7	CASSENDSYEQYF	TGTGCCAGCAGTGAAAATGACAGCTACGAGCAGTACTTC
-	-	TRBV2	TRBJ1-4	CASRGGVYEKLFF	TGTGCCAGCCGTGGAGGAGTTTATGAAAAACTGTTTTTT
-	-	TRBV18	TRBJ2-1	CASSPPTGSRVPLLDNEQFF	TGTGCCAGCTCACCACCAACTGGCTCGCGGGTCCCCCTGTTGGACAATGAGCAGTTCTTC
-	TRBD1	TRBV28	TRBJ1-6	CASRGQGDYSPLHF	TGTGCCAGCAGGGGACAGGGGGATTATTCACCCCTCCACTTT
-	TRBD2	TRBV14	TRBJ2-1	CASSLAAGTSYDPPYYNEQFF	TGTGCCAGCAGCCTCGCTGCCGGGACTAGTTACGACCCCCCCTACTACAATGAGCAGTTCTTC
-	TRBD1	TRBV18	TRBJ1-5	CASTSDREGNQPQHF	TGTGCCAGCACCTCGGACAGGGAGGGGAATCAGCCCCAGCATTTT
-	-	TRBV7-3	TRBJ2-3	CASSPFVTDTQYF	TGTGCCAGCAGCCCCTTTGTGACAGATACGCAGTATTTT
-	-	TRBV5-1	TRBJ2-5	CASSLGIQRGIQETQYF	TGCGCCAGCAGCTTGGGAATTCAAAGGGGAATCCAAGAGACCCAGTACTTC
-	-	TRBV28	TRBJ1-4	CASSPSGPNEKLFF	TGTGCCAGCAGTCCCAGTGGTCCGAATGAAAAACTGTTTTTT
-	-	TRBV7-9	TRBJ1-1	CASSLLAGAEAFF	TGTGCCAGCAGCTTATTAGCGGGGGCGGAAGCTTTCTTT
-	TRBD1	TRBV2	TRBJ2-7	CASSEAHRGSYEQYF	TGTGCCAGCAGTGAAGCCCACAGGGGCTCCTACGAGCAGTACTTC
once	TRBD2	TRBV7-9	TRBJ2-1	CAGAGGEHNEQFF	TGTGCGGGGGCGGGAGGAGAGCACAATGAGCAGTTCTTC
-	-	TRBV3-1/TRBV3-2	TRBJ2-7	CASSRGQQYEQYF	TGTGCCAGCAGCCGAGGACAGCAATACGAGCAGTACTTC
-	TRBD2	TRBV4-2	TRBJ2-3	CASSQGPTSDTQYF	TGTGCCAGCAGCCAGGGCCCGACTAGCGATACGCAGTATTTT
-	TRBD1	TRBV13	TRBJ1-3	CASSSRTGSSGNTIYF	TGTGCCAGCAGCTCCCGGACAGGCAGCTCTGGAAACACCATATATTTT
-	-	TRBV2	TRBJ2-5	CASGWGSDQETQYF	TGTGCCAGCGGATGGGGCAGCGACCAAGAGACCCAGTACTTC
-	TRBD1	TRBV19	TRBJ1-6	CASSITGQGVKNSPLHF	TGTGCCAGTAGCATAACAGGACAGGGAGTTAAGAATTCACCCCTCCACTTT
few	TRBD1	TRBV11-2	TRBJ1-4	CASSPRRGGLNEKLFF	TGTGCCAGCAGCCCGAGAAGAGGGGGCCTTAATGAAAAACTGTTTTTT
-	-	TRBV21-1	TRBJ2-3	CASDPIGGQGIDTQYF	TGTGCCAGCGACCCCATTGGGGGACAGGGAATAGATACGCAGTATTTT
-	-	TRBV28	TRBJ2-6	CASSDGRGASGANVLTF	TGTGCCAGCAGCGATGGGCGGGGCGCCTCTGGGGCCAACGTCCTGACTTTC
-	-	TRBV28	TRBJ1-2	CASSSGIDYGYTF	TGTGCCAGCAGTTCCGGGATCGACTATGGCTACACCTTC
-	TRBD1	TRBV11-3	TRBJ1-1	CASSLVRGSEAFF	TGTGCCAGCAGCTTAGTCAGGGGGTCTGAAGCTTTCTTT
-	TRBD1	TRBV6-5	TRBJ2-1	CASSPDRLRNEQFF	TGTGCCAGCAGTCCGGACAGGCTGAGGAATGAGCAGTTCTTC
few	TRBD1	TRBV30	TRBJ1-6	CAFRQGNYNSPLHF	TGTGCCTTCCGACAGGGGAACTATAATTCACCCCTCCACTTT